One and the same sample provided the 14 T cell receptor beta chains below, sequenced in a study of early T cells in non-severe SARS-CoV-2 infection. Using its own MiXCR run on the 5' RACE reads, TCRdb lists one record per CDR3 protein. Here the sample spans 55,000 to 65,000 distinct CDR3 sequences, roughly 10% being singletons. The sequenced sample was whole blood. These receptors were collected from an adult who was a healthcare worker with PCR-confirmed SARS-CoV-2 infection or an uninfected control (not recorded which).

This clonotype was observed at least ten times. The chain carries TRBV6-6 and TRBJ2-4; TRBD2 agrees at 8 bases. The length of the CDR3 is 14 residues. The trim removed 4 bases at V and 5 bases at J, leaving 4 bases unmatched. Germline CDR1 is MNHNY and CDR2 is SVGAGI (reference sequence). The CDR3, as DNA: TGTGCCAGCAGTTTAAGCGGGGGAGAAAACATTCAGTACTTC. Amino acid sequence: CASSLSGGENIQYF.

This clonotype was found many times. V gene TRBV28 combines with J gene TRBJ1-4; the D is unclear. The CDR3 totals 13 residues. V lost 5 bases and J lost 11, with 15 bases in between. Looked up from germline, CDR1 is MDHEN and CDR2 is SYDVKM. The CDR3 DNA sequence: TGTGCCAGCAGTACCGCGGATAGGATCAAACTGTTTTTT. This gives the protein CASSTADRIKLFF.

This clonotype was observed a handful of times. The chain is built from TRBV7-2 and TRBJ2-1; TRBD2 matches at 7 bases. With 1 base clipped from V and 3 bases from J, the junction kept 12 bases outside the gene matches. Germline values: CDR1 SGHTA, CDR2 FQGNSA. CDR3 length: 18 residues. CDR3 protein: CASSLVRDYNYYYNEQFF. CDR3 bases: TGTGCCAGCAGCTTAGTTCGGGACTACAATTACTACTACAATGAGCAGTTCTTC.

As DNA, the CDR3 is TGTGCCAGCAGCTTAACGGGAGTATCCTCACCCCTCCACTTT. Translation: CASSLTGVSSPLHF. The gene calls are TRBV7-9 and TRBJ1-6; D unclear. This CDR3 is built from 14 residues. CDR1 is SEHNR, CDR2 FQNEAQ, per germline (reference sequence). The ends were cut back, 2 bases at V and 10 bases at J, with 12 bases in the middle.

This clonotype showed up many times. This rearrangement joins TRBV3-1 to TRBJ2-1, with TRBD2 matching 13 bases. The CDR3 spans 18 residues. After removal of 1 base from V and 0 bases from J, the junction contained 3 bases not matched to a gene. Germline V gives CDR1 LGHDT, CDR2 YNNKEL (reference sequence). The CDR3 DNA follows: TGTGCCAGCAGCCAAGGACTAGCGGGGGGAGGCTCCTACAATGAGCAGTTCTTC. Residues: CASSQGLAGGGSYNEQFF.

This clonotype occurred many times. The J gene is TRBJ1-2, the V gene TRBV29-1; D is unresolved. The CDR3 spans 11 residues. CDR1 SQVTM and CDR2 ANQGSEA come from the germline V gene. V was cut by 2 bases and J by 10 bases, with 11 bases left in between. The CDR3 loop is CSVENQLIYTF. CDR3 coding DNA: TGCAGCGTTGAAAACCAATTGATCTACACCTTC. The whole variable domain, filled in from reference TRBV29-1 and TRBJ1-2, reads SAVISQKPSRDICQRGTSLTIQCQVDSQVTMMFWYRQQPGQSLTLIATANQGSEATYESGFVIDKFPISRPNLTFSTLTVSNMSPEDSSIYLCSVENQLIYTFGSGTRLTVV.

At least ten counts were recorded for this clonotype. This sequence joins TRBV9 and TRBJ1-1; D is possibly TRBD1 (6 bases). V was clipped by 4 bases and J by 6 bases, with 13 bases between them. The CDR3 runs 13 residues. Germline CDR1 reads SGDLS; CDR2 reads YYNGEE. As DNA, the CDR3 is TGTGCCAGCAGCCCCATGGGACAATCTGAAGCTTTCTTT. Amino acid sequence: CASSPMGQSEAFF.

The CDR3, as DNA: TGTGCCAGCACCCCGGAAGGGAATTCACGGCCCGGGGAGCTGTTTTTT. Translating gives CASTPEGNSRPGELFF. V is TRBV6-4 and J is TRBJ2-2; D gene ambiguous. V lost 7 bases and J 6 bases, leaving 21 bases between the germline ends. The germline CDR1 and CDR2 sequences are MRHNA and SNTAGT. The CDR3 has 16 residues.

There are a few counts of this clonotype. The V call is TRBV6-6, the J call TRBJ2-1, with 9 bases lining up with TRBD1. V lost 5 bases, J lost 8 bases, and 4 bases stayed unmatched. The CDR3 totals 13 residues. Germline values: CDR1 MNHNY, CDR2 SVGAGI (reference sequence). The chain's CDR3 is CASSTGTGYEQFF. In nucleotides, the CDR3 is TGTGCCAGCAGTACCGGGACAGGGTATGAGCAGTTCTTC.

This clonotype was seen many times. The chain carries TRBV9 and TRBJ1-4, with a weak D call TRBD1 (5 bases). Germline V gene data show CDR1 as SGDLS and CDR2 as YYNGEE. V was pared by 0 bases and J by 8 bases, with 14 bases between. The CDR3 spans 15 residues. The CDR3 loop reads CASSVAWGTREKLFF. DNA for the CDR3: TGTGCCAGCAGCGTAGCGTGGGGGACTAGGGAAAAACTGTTTTTT.

The table lists this clonotype with many counts. The chain is built from TRBV7-2 and TRBJ2-3; the D is unclear. The CDR3 runs to 15 residues. V was cut by 0 bases and J by 4 bases, with 11 bases left in between. Germline assignment: CDR1 SGHTA and CDR2 FQGNSA. The chain's CDR3 is CASSLAGHSSDTQYF. The CDR3 DNA is TGTGCCAGCAGCTTAGCGGGCCATAGTTCAGATACGCAGTATTTT. Complete variable domain (other parts from reference TRBV7-2 and TRBJ2-3): GAGVSQSPSNKVTEKGKDVELRCDPISGHTALYWYRQSLGQGLEFLIYFQGNSAPDKSGLPSDRFSAERTGGSVSTLTIQRTQQEDSAVYLCASSLAGHSSDTQYFGPGTRLTVL.

The chain uses TRBV5-4 and TRBJ2-3; TRBD2 aligns across 7 bases. Germline trimming cut 1 base from V and 7 bases from J; bases unmatched to any gene: 6. In germline, CDR1 is SGHNT, CDR2 YYREEE (reference sequence). This CDR3 has 14 amino acids. This CDR3 reads CASSLSGGGYTQYF. DNA of the CDR3: TGTGCCAGCAGCTTGTCCGGGGGAGGGTATACGCAGTATTTT.

This clonotype has a handful of counts. This chain uses TRBV5-1 with TRBJ1-6; 8 nucleotides line up with TRBD1. With V trimmed by 4 bases and J by 10 bases, 22 bases remained unmatched. The germline V gene encodes CDR1 SGHRS and CDR2 YFSETQ. The CDR3 covers 19 residues. CDR3 sequence (DNA): TGCGCCAGCAGCCCTGGAGAGGTTCAGGGGGCGGTATCTCCCTCACCCCTCCACTTT. As protein: CASSPGEVQGAVSPSPLHF.

The chain uses TRBV7-6 and TRBJ2-1; D is possibly TRBD2 (7 bases). CDR1 and CDR2 (germline): SGHVS, FNYEAQ. CDR3 size: 16 residues. With 1 base removed from V and 7 bases from J, the gap between germline ends came to 17 bases. The CDR3 bases are TGTGCCAGCAGCTTAGATGCGGGGGCGCATATGAATGAGCAGTTCTTC. As protein: CASSLDAGAHMNEQFF.